This T cell receptor beta chain was found in a study of T cell changes during pregnancy in multiple sclerosis. The CDR3 runs to 16 residues. Per the germline V gene, CDR1 is SGHRS and CDR2 is YFSETQ. V gave up 0 bases and J gave up 2 bases, with 14 bases separating them. Assay used: immunoSEQ multiplex PCR; TCRdb lists only in-frame clones, some missing. The profile shows roughly 30,000 clones, around nine tenths of them singletons. The sequences come from CD8+ T cells from peripheral blood mononuclear cells, collected in the first trimester of pregnancy. The TCR was taken from a female donor with multiple sclerosis, enrolled in a pregnancy study. V is TRBV5-1 and J is TRBJ1-2; possible D gene TRBD1, 5 bases. The CDR3 DNA follows: TGCGCCAGCAGCTTGGAGGTCCCTGCAGGGAACTATGGCTACACCTTC. Its translation is CASSLEVPAGNYGYTF.